A single sample gave rise to the 5 T cell receptor beta chains below, sequenced in a study of blood T cell repertoires in COVID-19. Assay used: immunoSEQ multiplex PCR; TCRdb lists only in-frame clones, some missing. The sample contains tens of thousands of clones, approximately 84% of which appear only once. Material for sequencing was peripheral blood. The source is a human donor in a cohort sampled during active COVID-19.

The chain couples TRBV2 to TRBJ1-1; D is undetermined. The CDR3 has 11 residues. CDR1 and CDR2 (germline): SNHLY, FYNNEI. V dropped 5 bases and J dropped 10 bases, with 11 bases sitting between them. The CDR3 coding sequence is TGTGCCAGCAGTCCAAGCCCTGCAGCTTTCTTT. Translation: CASSPSPAAFF. Filled out from reference TRBV2 and TRBJ1-1, the complete variable domain reads EPEVTQTPSHQVTQMGQEVILRCVPISNHLYFYWYRQILGQKVEFLVSFYNNEISEKSEIFDDQFSVERPDGSNFTLKIRSTKLEDSAMYFCASSPSPAAFFGQGTRLTVV.

The sample holds a few counts of this clone. This rearrangement joins TRBV7-2 to TRBJ2-5, with 10 bases fitting TRBD2. The CDR3 is 14 residues long. V gave up 4 bases and J gave up 11 bases; unmatched junction bases: 10. CDR1 is SGHTA and CDR2 is FQGNSA in the germline V gene. CDR3 bases: TGTGCCAGCAGCTCCGGGACTAGCGACGCATATCAGTACTTC. Protein sequence: CASSSGTSDAYQYF.

This chain uses TRBV15 with TRBJ2-5; 8 nucleotides line up with TRBD1. The ends lost 3 bases at V and 4 bases at J; junction bases unmatched: 4. The CDR3 totals 14 residues. Germline CDR1 reads LNHNV; CDR2 reads YYDKDF (reference sequence). CDR3 in DNA: TGTGCCACCAGCAGCGACAGGGGTGTAGAGACCCAGTACTTC. Residues: CATSSDRGVETQYF.

The gene calls are TRBV7-2 and TRBJ2-1; D is perhaps TRBD2 (6 bases). Trimming removed 6 bases at V and 1 base at J, with 7 bases between. Germline CDR1 and CDR2: SGHTA and FQGNSA. This CDR3 region has 13 residues. CDR3 residues: CASRGGSYNEQFF. In DNA, the CDR3 is TGTGCCAGCAGGGGAGGATCCTACAATGAGCAGTTCTTC.

J is TRBJ2-1 and V is TRBV19, with 13 bases that match TRBD2. V was pared by 6 bases and J by 7 bases, with 6 bases of the junction left unmatched. The CDR3 consists of 15 residues. Looked up from germline, CDR1 is LNHDA and CDR2 is SQIVND (reference sequence). CDR3 protein: CASSETSGRRNEQFF. Here the CDR3 DNA reads TGTGCCAGTAGCGAGACTAGCGGGAGGAGGAATGAGCAGTTCTTC.